The 7 T cell receptor beta chains reported below all come from one sample, sequenced in a study of blood T cells in healthy people across ages. A J-beta primer mix and a sample-barcoded 5' primer were used in a second PCR of roughly 6 to 12 cycles. TCRdb recomputed calls from the 5' RACE reads with MiXCR, one row per CDR3 protein. The data show approximately 800,000 distinct CDR3 sequences, 25% seen once. A further study also used this sample, focusing on T cells of mothers and their children.

Sequencing was carried out using blood. The receptors shown here come from a boy between 5 and 17 years old in good health.

This clonotype was picked up one time. V is TRBV20-1 and J is TRBJ2-7; tentatively, D is TRBD2 (7 bases). Between the trimmed V and J ends, which lost 4 bases and 3 bases, there was a span of 19 bases. Germline V CDR1 and CDR2: DFQATT, SNEGSKA (reference sequence). This CDR3 is built from 15 residues. DNA of the CDR3: TGCAGTGCTAACCCAGCCCGGGGGGCGAGCTACGAGCAGTACTTC. Translating gives CSANPARGASYEQYF.

The chain employs TRBV5-1 and TRBJ2-5; 11 bases match TRBD2. After removal of 7 bases from V and 3 bases from J, the junction contained 11 bases not matched to a gene. This CDR3 is built from 16 residues. From germline, CDR1 is SGHRS and CDR2 YFSETQ. As DNA, the CDR3 is TGCGCCAGCGGGCGCGAGGGTAGCGGGGGGGAAGAGACCCAGTACTTC. Residues: CASGREGSGGEETQYF.

The rearrangement joins TRBV28 to TRBJ1-5; tentatively, D is TRBD1 (6 bases). Germline V gene lookup returns CDR1 MDHEN and CDR2 SYDVKM. With 5 bases removed from V and 11 bases from J, the gap between germline ends came to 10 bases. CDR3 length: 11 amino acids. In DNA, the CDR3 is TGTGCCAGCAGTCCCGACAGGTCCCAGCATTTT. It specifies CASSPDRSQHF.

This clonotype was observed a handful of times. The chain carries TRBV7-2 and TRBJ1-3; D call uncertain. The length of the CDR3 is 14 residues. The V end was cut by 3 bases, the J end by 2 bases, with 8 bases between. CDR1 is SGHTA, CDR2 FQGNSA, per germline. CDR3 residues: CASSFEIAGNTIYF. The CDR3 nucleotides read TGTGCCAGCAGCTTCGAAATTGCTGGAAACACCATATATTTT.

This clonotype was observed a few times. V usage is TRBV29-1 and J usage is TRBJ1-5; D unclear. Trimming cost V 5 bases and J 2 bases, with 13 bases left between them. Germline V gives CDR1 SQVTM, CDR2 ANQGSEA. This CDR3 spans 14 amino acids. Here the CDR3 DNA reads TGCAGCGTTTCTACTGGGCCGGGCAATCAGCCCCAGCATTTT. Its protein is CSVSTGPGNQPQHF. Full variable domain (outside the CDR3, taken from reference TRBV29-1 and TRBJ1-5): SAVISQKPSRDICQRGTSLTIQCQVDSQVTMMFWYRQQPGQSLTLIATANQGSEATYESGFVIDKFPISRPNLTFSTLTVSNMSPEDSSIYLCSVSTGPGNQPQHFGDGTRLSIL.

V gene TRBV6-5 combines with J gene TRBJ1-2; no firm D call. The V and J ends lost 8 bases and 4 bases respectively, with 14 bases between them. The CDR3 length is 13 residues. CDR1 is MNHEY and CDR2 is SVGAGI in the germline V gene. The DNA of the CDR3 is TGTGCCAGCTCGCCGACCAAGATCTATGGCTACACCTTC. Encoded protein: CASSPTKIYGYTF.

The gene calls are TRBV10-3 and TRBJ1-4, with 9 bases fitting TRBD1. The germline CDR1 and CDR2 sequences are ENHRY and SYGVKD. J gave up 6 bases and V 10 bases, and 6 bases lay outside the gene matches. This CDR3 is built from 13 residues. The CDR3 here is CATNRGLDEKLFF. The CDR3 nucleotides read TGTGCCACCAACAGGGGGCTTGATGAAAAACTGTTTTTT.